This TCR beta chain was identified in a study of T cell changes during pregnancy in multiple sclerosis. Profiling relied on immunoSEQ multiplex PCR, and the TCRdb table lists in-frame clones only, not all of them. The sample has around 100,000 clones, 80% to 95% seen once. V was clipped by 0 bases and J by 2 bases, with 22 bases between them. The CDR3 has 19 amino acids. Germline lookup yields CDR1 SGHRS and CDR2 YFSETQ. The starting material was peripheral blood, obtained in the second trimester of pregnancy. This TCR derives from a female donor with multiple sclerosis, enrolled in a pregnancy study. The chain carries TRBV5-1 and TRBJ2-3; TRBD2 is a possible D gene (7 bases). The DNA for the CDR3 is TGCGCCAGCAGCTTGGCCGAGTCGTGGGGAGGGGGTAACACAGATACGCAGTATTTT. Its protein product is CASSLAESWGGGNTDTQYF.